This T cell receptor (beta chain) was found in a study of blood T cell repertoires in COVID-19. V lost 6 bases, J lost 1 base, and 13 bases lay in between. The CDR3 has 15 amino acids. Per the germline V gene, CDR1 is SGDLS and CDR2 is YYNGEE. Original processing notes: Estimated nucleated cell counts came from reference gene primer amplification. This table comes from immunoSEQ multiplex PCR, and its TCRdb copy is limited to in-frame clones, with some not included. D and trimming were read from the DNA, whereas the V and J calls and clone size are those reported in that table. The data contain approximately 4,900 clones, roughly nine tenths of them singletons.

Sequences were obtained from peripheral blood. The TCR sequence derives from a human donor in a cohort sampled during active COVID-19. V usage is TRBV9 and J usage is TRBJ2-2; D not certain. The DNA of the CDR3 is TGTGCCAGCACCCCCTCCGGCGGGAACACCGGGGAGCTGTTTTTT. Its protein is CASTPSGGNTGELFF.